The source of this T cell receptor beta chain is a study of regulatory T cells in long-lasting Graves disease. Study results and limitations: New patients shared 800 to 1,000 public clonotypes, and persistent patients shared more, with 2,741.

The sample's time point: persistent/refractory GD, antithyroid drugs over 5 years with positive TRAb. PBMCs provided the RNA from which the TCR library was made. V lost 5 bases and J 5 bases, leaving 8 bases between the germline ends. The CDR3 loop spans 13 amino acids. Germline lookup yields CDR1 KGHDR and CDR2 SFDVKD. This clonotype was seen repeatedly, ten times or more. What it binds is not known. Library construction for TCR beta used iRepertoire HTBI primers and Arm-PCR of CDR3 regions. TCRdb reanalysed the multiplex PCR reads using MiXCR and keeps one entry per CDR3 protein. The repertoire holds around 430,000 distinct CDR3 sequences, with roughly 23% as singletons.

This chain links TRBV24-1 with TRBJ2-2; D unclear. Sequencing used peripheral blood mononuclear cells (PBMCs), obtained when the disease was refractory, from a patient treated with antithyroid drugs. The origin of this receptor is a female donor with Graves disease. CDR3 loop: CATSALGTGELFF. The CDR3 region has the DNA TGTGCCACCAGTGCCCTTGGTACCGGGGAGCTGTTTTTT.